These 10 T cell receptor beta chains were all obtained from the same sample, sequenced in a study of OX40 agonist ivuxolimab in advanced cancers. The table came from immunoSEQ multiplex PCR; TCRdb's copy has only in-frame clones and leaves some out. The sample shows 90,000 to 100,000 clones, 90% to 96% of them seen only once. The sample was CD4+ or CD8+ T cells sorted from blood, taken in a trial of the OX40 agonist ivuxolimab. These receptors originate from an adult with an advanced solid tumor such as melanoma, head and neck, liver or kidney cancer.

The CDR3 nucleotides are TGTGCCAGCGCAAGTCGAAACGAGCAGTACTTC. It specifies CASASRNEQYF. The chain links TRBV28 to TRBJ2-7; D remains unclear. There are 11 residues in the CDR3. Per the germline V gene, CDR1 is MDHEN and CDR2 is SYDVKM. Trimming left V 8 bases short and J 5 bases short, with 10 bases between. The entire variable domain, with the rest obtained from reference TRBV28 and TRBJ2-7, is as follows: DVKVTQSSRYLVKRTGEKVFLECVQDMDHENMFWYRQDPGLGLRLIYFSYDVKMKEKGDIPEGYSVSREKKERFSLILESASTNQTSMYLCASASRNEQYFGPGTRLTVT.

In its sample, this clone was seen a few times. This rearrangement joins TRBV5-6 to TRBJ1-6; weak D call: TRBD1 (5 bases). Trimming left V 3 bases short and J 7 bases short, with 11 bases between. This CDR3 comprises 14 residues. CDR1 SGHDT and CDR2 YYEEEE come from the germline V gene. CDR3 residues: CASSSGTSNSPLHF. CDR3 in DNA: TGTGCCAGCAGCTCCGGGACCTCCAATTCACCCCTCCACTTT.

The chain couples TRBV27 to TRBJ2-7; D might be TRBD2 (6 bases). Germline V gene lookup returns CDR1 MNHEY and CDR2 SMNVEV (reference sequence). V lost 7 bases and J 6 bases, leaving 13 bases between the germline ends. The CDR3 has 12 residues. This chain's CDR3 is CASKEGWFEQYF. The CDR3 coding sequence is TGTGCCAGCAAGGAGGGCTGGTTCGAGCAGTACTTC.

In DNA form, the CDR3 reads TGTGCCAGCAGTCCAACCCTAGCGGGAGGGGACGAGCAGTACTTC. It is translated as CASSPTLAGGDEQYF. The J gene is TRBJ2-7, the V gene TRBV6-5, with 12 bases that match TRBD2. The CDR3 runs 15 residues. Germline lookup yields CDR1 MNHEY and CDR2 SVGAGI. Trimming at V came to 5 bases and at J to 5 bases, leaving 7 bases not matched to a gene.

The V and J genes are TRBV2 and TRBJ1-5, with D hard to call. V was trimmed by 2 bases and J by 0 bases, leaving 11 bases between them. CDR1 and CDR2 from the germline V gene are SNHLY and FYNNEI. This CDR3 spans 16 amino acids. CDR3 sequence: CASSESTSYSNQPQHF. In DNA, the CDR3 is TGTGCCAGCAGTGAAAGTACCAGTTATAGCAATCAGCCCCAGCATTTT. The variable domain in full, with the rest retrieved from reference TRBV2 and TRBJ1-5, is EPEVTQTPSHQVTQMGQEVILRCVPISNHLYFYWYRQILGQKVEFLVSFYNNEISEKSEIFDDQFSVERPDGSNFTLKIRSTKLEDSAMYFCASSESTSYSNQPQHFGDGTRLSIL.

The V call is TRBV19, the J call TRBJ1-1; D is uncertain. The germline V gene has CDR1 LNHDA and CDR2 SQIVND (reference sequence). This CDR3 contains 13 residues. V was clipped by 6 bases and J by 7 bases, with 15 bases between them. The CDR3 nucleotides read TGTGCCAGTAGCTCTCCAGACCTCAATGAAGCTTTCTTT. Protein product: CASSSPDLNEAFF.

This clone has only a few counts. The chain recombines TRBV13 with TRBJ1-2, with 8 bases matching TRBD1. Trimming cost V 5 bases and J 8 bases; bases outside gene matches: 10. Germline V CDR1 and CDR2: PRHDT, FYEKMQ (reference sequence). This CDR3 contains 14 residues. CDR3 sequence: CASSSHRGDRGYTF. CDR3 nucleotide sequence: TGTGCCAGCAGCAGCCACAGGGGGGATAGGGGCTACACCTTC.

The chain uses TRBV7-9 and TRBJ2-7; TRBD2 aligns across 13 bases. V lost 11 bases to trimming and J lost 6 bases; unmatched junction nucleotides: 7. There are 13 residues in the CDR3. Germline V gene sequence: CDR1 SEHNR, CDR2 FQNEAQ (reference sequence). The CDR3 region is CAFEGLAGPEQYF. CDR3 DNA sequence: TGTGCCTTCGAGGGACTAGCGGGACCCGAGCAGTACTTC.

This chain links TRBV6-5 with TRBJ2-2; no firm D call. Germline loops: CDR1 MNHEY, CDR2 SVGAGI. The CDR3 loop spans 13 amino acids. V shed 6 bases and J shed 1 base, with 6 bases lying between them. CDR3 bases: TGTGCCAGCAGGGACCTGAACACCGGGGAGCTGTTTTTT. This sequence encodes CASRDLNTGELFF.

This chain connects TRBV14 to TRBJ2-4; D ambiguous. Germline V gives CDR1 SGHDN, CDR2 FVKESK. Trimming cost V 2 bases and J 9 bases, with 8 bases left between them. CDR3 length: 12 residues. CDR3 amino acids: CASSQLTGIQYF. CDR3 sequence (DNA): TGTGCCAGCAGCCAACTGACTGGCATTCAGTACTTC.